This T cell receptor beta chain was documented in a study of high-grade serous ovarian cancer treatment subgroups. Study background: Mean per sample: around 13,000 reads, about 7,500 unique TCR beta rearrangements. Overall study results and limits: Spatial context was lost because tumors were sequenced in bulk. TCR clonal relatedness correlated positively with neoantigen level. Tumors within one patient showed repertoire similarity of 0.11 to 0.79.

Using immunoSEQ multiplex PCR, the repertoire was profiled, and TCRdb retains in-frame clones only, with some absent. The data show fewer than 6,500 clones, 65% to 70% seen once. Note on this clone: The antigen is undetermined.

Tumor samples were taken before definitive surgery or chemotherapy. The CDR3 spans 16 residues. V lost 2 bases and J lost 7, with 18 bases in between. Germline V lookup: CDR1 LGHNA, CDR2 YNFKEQ. This receptor was taken from a human donor with high-grade serous ovarian cancer. The source material was tumor tissue. The chain carries TRBV4-2 and TRBJ1-3; the D is unclear. CDR3 coding DNA: TGTGCCAGCAGCCAACCACCGGACGGGTTGAGGAACACCATATATTTT. It encodes CASSQPPDGLRNTIYF.